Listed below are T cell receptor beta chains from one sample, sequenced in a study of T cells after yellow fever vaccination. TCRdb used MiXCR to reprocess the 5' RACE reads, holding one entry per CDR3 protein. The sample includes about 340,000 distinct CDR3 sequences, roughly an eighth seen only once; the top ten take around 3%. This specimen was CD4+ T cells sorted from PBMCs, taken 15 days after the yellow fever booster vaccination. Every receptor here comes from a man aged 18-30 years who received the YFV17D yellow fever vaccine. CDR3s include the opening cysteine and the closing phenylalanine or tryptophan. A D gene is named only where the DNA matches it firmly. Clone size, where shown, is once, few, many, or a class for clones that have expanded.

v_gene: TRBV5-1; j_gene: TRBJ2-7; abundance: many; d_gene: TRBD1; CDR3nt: TGCGCCAGCGCGCCGGGACAGGGCACCTACGAGCAGTACTTC; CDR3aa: CASAPGQGTYEQYF
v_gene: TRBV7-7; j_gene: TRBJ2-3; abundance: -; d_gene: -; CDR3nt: TGTGCTAGCAGCTCACAAACAGCAGATACGCAGTATTTT; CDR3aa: CASSSQTADTQYF
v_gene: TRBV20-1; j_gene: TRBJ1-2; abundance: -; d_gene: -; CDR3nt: TGCAGTGCTCCAGGGGATAACTATGGCTACACCTTC; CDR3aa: CSAPGDNYGYTF
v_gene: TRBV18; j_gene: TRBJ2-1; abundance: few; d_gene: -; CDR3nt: TGTGCCAGCTCACCTTCAACAAATGAGCAGTTCTTC; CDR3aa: CASSPSTNEQFF
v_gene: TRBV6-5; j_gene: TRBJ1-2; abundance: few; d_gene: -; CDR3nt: TGTGCCAGCAGTTACACTAGAACAGCTAACTATGGCTACACCTTC; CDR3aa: CASSYTRTANYGYTF
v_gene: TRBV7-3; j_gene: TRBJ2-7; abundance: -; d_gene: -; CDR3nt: TGTGCCAGCAGCTTATTTCCAGGGAGCTCCCCCGAGCAGTACTTC; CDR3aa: CASSLFPGSSPEQYF
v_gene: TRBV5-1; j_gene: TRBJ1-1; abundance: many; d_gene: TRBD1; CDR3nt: TGCGCCAGCAGCGAACCGGGACAGAGGGCAGCTTTCTTT; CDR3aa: CASSEPGQRAAFF
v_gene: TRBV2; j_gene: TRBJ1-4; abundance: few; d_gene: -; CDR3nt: TGTGCCAGCAGCGAGCAGGGGCCGGGTGAAAAACTGTTTTTT; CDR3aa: CASSEQGPGEKLFF
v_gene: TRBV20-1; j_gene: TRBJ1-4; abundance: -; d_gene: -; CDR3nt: TGCAGTGCTAGAATTGTTAGTGAAAAACTGTTTTTT; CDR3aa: CSARIVSEKLFF
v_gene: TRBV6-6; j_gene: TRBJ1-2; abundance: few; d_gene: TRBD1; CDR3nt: TGTGCCAGCAGACCGGGACAGGCCGTTTGGGGCTACACCTTC; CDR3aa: CASRPGQAVWGYTF
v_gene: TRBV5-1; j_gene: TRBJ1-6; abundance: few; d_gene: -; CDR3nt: TGCGCCAGCAGCTTGATGTACCAGGGTTCAAGTTCACCCCTCCACTTT; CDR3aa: CASSLMYQGSSSPLHF
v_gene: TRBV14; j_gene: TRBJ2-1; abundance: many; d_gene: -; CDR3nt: TGTGCCAGCAGCCAATATACGGGCGGTTCGAGCTCCTACAATGAGCAGTTCTTC; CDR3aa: CASSQYTGGSSSYNEQFF
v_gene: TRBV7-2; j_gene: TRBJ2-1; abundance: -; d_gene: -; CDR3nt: TGTGCCAGCAGCCATCCCCAGCTGGTGCAGTTCTTC; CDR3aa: CASSHPQLVQFF
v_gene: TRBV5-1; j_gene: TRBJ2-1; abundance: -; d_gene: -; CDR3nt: TGCGCCAGCAGCTCTAATACCGGGGAGCAGTTCTTC; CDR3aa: CASSSNTGEQFF
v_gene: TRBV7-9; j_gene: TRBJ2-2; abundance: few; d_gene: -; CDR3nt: TGTGCCAGCAGACTAGGGGCTGGCGGGGAGCTGTTTTTT; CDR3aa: CASRLGAGGELFF
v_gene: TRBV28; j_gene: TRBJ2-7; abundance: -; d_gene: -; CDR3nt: TGTGCCAGCAGTTTTGCAAGTTTGGGCGCTTATGAGCAGTACTTC; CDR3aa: CASSFASLGAYEQYF
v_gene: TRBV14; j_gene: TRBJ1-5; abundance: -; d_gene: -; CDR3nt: TGTGCCAGCAGCCGAGGTCTCAGGCAGCCCCAGCATTTT; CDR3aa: CASSRGLRQPQHF
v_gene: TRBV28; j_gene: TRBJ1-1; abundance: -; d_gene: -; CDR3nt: TGTGCCAGCAGTCCTCCTCGGGGGGGAAAAGGCACTGAAGCTTTCTTT; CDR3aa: CASSPPRGGKGTEAFF
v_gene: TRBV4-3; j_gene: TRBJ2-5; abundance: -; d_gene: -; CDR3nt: TGCGCCAGCAGCCAGGGGAGGGGGGGCGCGAGGATTTCACAAGAGACCCAGTACTTC; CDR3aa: CASSQGRGGARISQETQYF
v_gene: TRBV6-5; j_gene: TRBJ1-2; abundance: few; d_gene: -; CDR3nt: TGTGCCAGCAGTTACTCCCCGGGGAAGGACTATGGCTACACCTTC; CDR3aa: CASSYSPGKDYGYTF
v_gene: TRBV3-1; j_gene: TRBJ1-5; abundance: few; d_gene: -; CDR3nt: TGTGCCAGCAGCCAGAGGGGTAGCAATCAGCCCCAGCATTTT; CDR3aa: CASSQRGSNQPQHF
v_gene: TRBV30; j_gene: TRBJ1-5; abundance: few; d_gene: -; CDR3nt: TGTGCCTGGAGTACGACGGGGGAGCCCCAGCATTTT; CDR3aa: CAWSTTGEPQHF
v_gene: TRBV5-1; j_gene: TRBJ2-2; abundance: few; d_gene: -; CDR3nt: TGCGCCAGCAGCTTGGAGGCAGCTGGGACCGGGGAGCTGTTTTTT; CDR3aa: CASSLEAAGTGELFF
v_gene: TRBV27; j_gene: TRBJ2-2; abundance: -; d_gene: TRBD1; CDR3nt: TGTGCCAGCAGCACAGGGGGCCGTGGCACCGGGGAGCTGTTTTTT; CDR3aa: CASSTGGRGTGELFF
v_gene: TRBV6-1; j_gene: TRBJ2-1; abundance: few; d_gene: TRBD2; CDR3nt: TGTGCCAGCAGTATCCGCGGGGGGGCGGTCAATGAGCAGTTCTTC; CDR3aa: CASSIRGGAVNEQFF
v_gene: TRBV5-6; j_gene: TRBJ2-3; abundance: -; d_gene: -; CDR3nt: TGTGCCAGCAGCTCTCCGGGGTTAGGGGATACGCAGTATTTT; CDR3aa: CASSSPGLGDTQYF
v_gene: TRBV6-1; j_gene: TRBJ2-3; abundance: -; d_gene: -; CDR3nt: TGTGCCAGCCGGGGGTACCCCACAGATACGCAGTATTTT; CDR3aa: CASRGYPTDTQYF
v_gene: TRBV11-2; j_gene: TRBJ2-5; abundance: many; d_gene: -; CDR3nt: TGTGCCAGCAGCTCGGTCCGAGGATCCGGTGAGACCCAGTACTTC; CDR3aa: CASSSVRGSGETQYF
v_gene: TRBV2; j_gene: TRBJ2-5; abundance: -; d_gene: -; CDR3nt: TGTGCCAGCAGCTCCTGGGCGGGCGGCGAGACCCAGTACTTC; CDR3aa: CASSSWAGGETQYF
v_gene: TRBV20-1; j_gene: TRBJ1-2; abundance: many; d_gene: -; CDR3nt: TGCAGTGCTAGAGAGAACCGTTATGGCTACACCTTC; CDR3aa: CSARENRYGYTF
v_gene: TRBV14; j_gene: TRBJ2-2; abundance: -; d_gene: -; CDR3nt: TGTGCCAGCAGCCCGAGGAGGGACGCCACCGGGGAGCTGTTTTTT; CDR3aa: CASSPRRDATGELFF
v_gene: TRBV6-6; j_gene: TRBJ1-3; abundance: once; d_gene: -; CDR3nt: TGTGCCAGCAGTTACCCCGGCAGCGGAAACACCATATATTTT; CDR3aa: CASSYPGSGNTIYF
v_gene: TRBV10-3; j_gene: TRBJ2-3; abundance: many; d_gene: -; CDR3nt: TGTGCCATCAGTGAGGGTCCCACAGATACGCAGTATTTT; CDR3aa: CAISEGPTDTQYF
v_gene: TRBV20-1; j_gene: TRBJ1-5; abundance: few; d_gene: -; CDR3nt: TGCAGTGCTAGAGGACAGCTTAGCAATCAGCCCCAGCATTTT; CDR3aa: CSARGQLSNQPQHF
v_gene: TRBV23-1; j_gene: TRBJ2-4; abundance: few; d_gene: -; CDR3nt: TGCGCCAGCAGTCTCGGGACCCAGTCATGGGGCAAAAACATTCAGTACTTC; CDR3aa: CASSLGTQSWGKNIQYF
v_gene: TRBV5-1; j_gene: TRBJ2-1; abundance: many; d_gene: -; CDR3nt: TGCGCCAGCAGCTTGCAGGCAGGGGACAATGAGCAGTTCTTC; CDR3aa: CASSLQAGDNEQFF
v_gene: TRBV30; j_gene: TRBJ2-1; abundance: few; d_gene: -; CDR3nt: TGTGCCTGGAGTTCCCCTTGGGGGGAGCAGTTCTTC; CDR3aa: CAWSSPWGEQFF
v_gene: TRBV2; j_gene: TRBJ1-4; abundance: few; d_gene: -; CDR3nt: TGTGCCAGCATGGCTACAGAAACTAATGAAAAACTGTTTTTT; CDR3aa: CASMATETNEKLFF
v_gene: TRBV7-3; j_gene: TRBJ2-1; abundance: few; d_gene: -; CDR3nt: TGTGCCAGCAACCCCGTCAAGCAGTTCTTC; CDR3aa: CASNPVKQFF
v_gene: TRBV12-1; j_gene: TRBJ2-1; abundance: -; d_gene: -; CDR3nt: TGTGCCAGCAGCCCCCAGACAGGTTCCTACAATGAGCAGTTCTTC; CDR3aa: CASSPQTGSYNEQFF
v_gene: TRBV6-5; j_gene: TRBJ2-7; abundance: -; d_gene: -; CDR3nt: TGTGCCAGCAGTTATGGACATAAGAAGGGTTACGAGCAGTACTTC; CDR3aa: CASSYGHKKGYEQYF
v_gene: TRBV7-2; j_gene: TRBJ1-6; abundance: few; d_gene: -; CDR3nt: TGTGCCAGCAGCCCGGGGGGGTCCTATAATTCACCCCTCCACTTT; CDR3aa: CASSPGGSYNSPLHF
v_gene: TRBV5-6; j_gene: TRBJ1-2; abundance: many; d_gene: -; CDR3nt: TGTGCCAGCAGCCCGGACAGAGTATATGGCTACACCTTC; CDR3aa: CASSPDRVYGYTF
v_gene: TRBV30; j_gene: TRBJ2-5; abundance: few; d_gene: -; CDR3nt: TGTGCCTGGAGTGCGAGGGAGACCCAGTACTTC; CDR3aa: CAWSARETQYF
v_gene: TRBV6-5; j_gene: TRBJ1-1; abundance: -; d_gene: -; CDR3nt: TGTGCCAGCAGTTACTCGGGTGGAGGCTACACTGAAGCTTTCTTT; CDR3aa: CASSYSGGGYTEAFF
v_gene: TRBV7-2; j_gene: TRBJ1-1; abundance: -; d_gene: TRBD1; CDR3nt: TGTGCCAGCAGCACCCGGGACAGGGGGCTGCTAGGAACTGAAGCTTTCTTT; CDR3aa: CASSTRDRGLLGTEAFF
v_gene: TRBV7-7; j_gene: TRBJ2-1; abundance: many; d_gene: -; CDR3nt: TGCGCCAGCAGCTTGGATCGCAACAATGAGCAGTTCTTC; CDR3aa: CASSLDRNNEQFF
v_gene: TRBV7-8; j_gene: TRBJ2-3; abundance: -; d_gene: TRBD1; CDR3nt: TGTGCCAGCAGCTTAGATCAGGGGGCGAGCACAGATACGCAGTATTTT; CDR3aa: CASSLDQGASTDTQYF
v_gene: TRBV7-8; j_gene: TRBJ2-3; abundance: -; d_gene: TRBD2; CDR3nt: TGTGCCAGCAGCTCAGCGGGACGCACAGATACGCAGTATTTT; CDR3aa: CASSSAGRTDTQYF
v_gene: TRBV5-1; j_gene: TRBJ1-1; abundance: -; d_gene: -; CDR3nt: TGCGCCAGCAGCTTCACCGGGCTGACTGAAGCTTTCTTT; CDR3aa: CASSFTGLTEAFF
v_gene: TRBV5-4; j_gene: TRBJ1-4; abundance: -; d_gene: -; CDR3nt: TGTGCCAGCGCGGGGGGCGTAGAAGAAAAACTGTTTTTT; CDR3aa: CASAGGVEEKLFF
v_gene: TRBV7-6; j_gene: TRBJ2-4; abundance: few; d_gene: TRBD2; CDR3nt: TGTGCCAGCAGCTCACGGGGGGGCCAAAACATTCAGTACTTC; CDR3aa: CASSSRGGQNIQYF
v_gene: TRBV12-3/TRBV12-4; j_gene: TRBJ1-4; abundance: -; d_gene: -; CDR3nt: TGTGCCAGCAGTTTTTACCAGGAGGAAAAACTGTTTTTT; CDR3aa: CASSFYQEEKLFF
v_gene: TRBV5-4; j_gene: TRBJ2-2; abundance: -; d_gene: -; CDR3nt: TGTGCCAGCACCGACGGTCGTCTTAACACCGGGGAGCTGTTTTTT; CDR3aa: CASTDGRLNTGELFF
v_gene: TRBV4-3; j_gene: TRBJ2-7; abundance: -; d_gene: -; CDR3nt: TGCGCCAGCAGCCAAGGAGTGGGGGCGAGGGAGCAGTACTTC; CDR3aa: CASSQGVGAREQYF